The next 2 T cell receptor beta chains were all read from a single sample in a study of identical twins. TCRdb used MiXCR to reprocess the 5' RACE reads, holding one entry per CDR3 protein. Among about 240,000 distinct CDR3 sequences listed, roughly a tenth were seen once. The sequenced sample consisted of memory T cells sorted from blood. The receptors were sampled from a man in his forties or fifties in good health.

In this sample, this clonotype turned up a few times. This rearrangement joins TRBV20-1 to TRBJ2-3; tentatively, D is TRBD1 (5 bases). CDR3 length: 13 residues. The germline CDR1 and CDR2 sequences are DFQATT and SNEGSKA (reference sequence). V lost 3 bases to trimming and J lost 3 bases, with 10 bases between them. DNA for the CDR3: TGCAGTGCTAGGACCCAGGGTACAGATACGCAGTATTTT. Amino acids: CSARTQGTDTQYF.

The chain employs TRBV28 and TRBJ2-7; 9 bases are a match to TRBD1. CDR3 length: 12 amino acids. CDR1 is MDHEN, CDR2 SYDVKM, per germline. The CDR3 region is CATDRGLYEQYF. The CDR3 DNA reads as TGTGCGACGGACAGGGGCCTCTACGAGCAGTACTTC. Looking up the rest from reference TRBV28 and TRBJ2-7 gives the full variable domain: DVKVTQSSRYLVKRTGEKVFLECVQDMDHENMFWYRQDPGLGLRLIYFSYDVKMKEKGDIPEGYSVSREKKERFSLILESASTNQTSMYLCATDRGLYEQYFGPGTRLTVT.